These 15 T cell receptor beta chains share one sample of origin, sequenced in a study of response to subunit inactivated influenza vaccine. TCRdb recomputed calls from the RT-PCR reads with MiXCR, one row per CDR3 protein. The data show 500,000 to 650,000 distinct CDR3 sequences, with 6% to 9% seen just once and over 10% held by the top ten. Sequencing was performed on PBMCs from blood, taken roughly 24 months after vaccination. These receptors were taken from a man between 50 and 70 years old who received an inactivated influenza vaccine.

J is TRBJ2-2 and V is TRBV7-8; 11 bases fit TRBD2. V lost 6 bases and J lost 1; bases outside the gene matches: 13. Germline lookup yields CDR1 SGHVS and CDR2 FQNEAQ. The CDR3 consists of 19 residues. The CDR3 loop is CASRPTDWGLAVNTGELFF. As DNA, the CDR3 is TGTGCCAGCAGGCCTACTGACTGGGGACTAGCGGTGAACACCGGGGAGCTGTTTTTT.

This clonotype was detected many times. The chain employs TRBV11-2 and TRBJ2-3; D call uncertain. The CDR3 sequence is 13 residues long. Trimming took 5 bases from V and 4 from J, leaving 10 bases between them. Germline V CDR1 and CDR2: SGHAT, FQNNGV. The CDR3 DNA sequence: TGTGCCAGCAGCGCCGATAGAGCAGATACGCAGTATTTT. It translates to CASSADRADTQYF.

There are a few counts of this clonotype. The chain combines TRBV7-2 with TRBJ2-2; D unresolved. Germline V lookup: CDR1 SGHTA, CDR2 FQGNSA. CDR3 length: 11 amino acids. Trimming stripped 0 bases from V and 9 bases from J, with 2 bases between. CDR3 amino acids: CASSLAWELFF. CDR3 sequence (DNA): TGTGCCAGCAGCTTAGCGTGGGAGCTGTTTTTT.

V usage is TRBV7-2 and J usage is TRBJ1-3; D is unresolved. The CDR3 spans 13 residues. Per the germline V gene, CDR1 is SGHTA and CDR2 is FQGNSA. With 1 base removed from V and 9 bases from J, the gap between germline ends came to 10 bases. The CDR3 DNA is TGTGCCAGCAGCTTAGGTGGGCGACGCACCATATATTTT. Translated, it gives CASSLGGRRTIYF.

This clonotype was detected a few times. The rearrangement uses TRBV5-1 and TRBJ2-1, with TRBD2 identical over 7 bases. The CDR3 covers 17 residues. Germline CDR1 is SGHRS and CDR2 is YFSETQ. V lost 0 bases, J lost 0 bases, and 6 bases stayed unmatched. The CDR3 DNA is TGCGCCAGCAGCTTGGTAGCTAGCGGTGTCTCCTACAATGAGCAGTTCTTC. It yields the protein CASSLVASGVSYNEQFF.

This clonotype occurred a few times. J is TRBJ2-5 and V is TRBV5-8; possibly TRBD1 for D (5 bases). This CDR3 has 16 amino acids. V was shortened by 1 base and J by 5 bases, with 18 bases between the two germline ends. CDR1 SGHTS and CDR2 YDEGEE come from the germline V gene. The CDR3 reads CASSLSWSRPGETQYF. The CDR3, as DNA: TGTGCCAGCAGCTTGTCCTGGAGTAGGCCAGGGGAGACCCAGTACTTC.

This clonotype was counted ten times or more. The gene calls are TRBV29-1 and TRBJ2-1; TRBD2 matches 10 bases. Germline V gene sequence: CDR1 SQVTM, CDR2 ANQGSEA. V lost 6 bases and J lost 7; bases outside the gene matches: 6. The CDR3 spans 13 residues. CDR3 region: CSVRTSGLNEQFF. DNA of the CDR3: TGCAGCGTGAGGACTAGCGGATTAAATGAGCAGTTCTTC.

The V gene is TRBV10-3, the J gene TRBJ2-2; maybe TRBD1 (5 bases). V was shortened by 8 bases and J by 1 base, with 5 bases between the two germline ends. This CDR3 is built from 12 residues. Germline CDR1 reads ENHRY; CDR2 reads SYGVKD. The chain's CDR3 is CAIGQNTGELFF. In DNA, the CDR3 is TGTGCCATCGGACAGAACACCGGGGAGCTGTTTTTT.

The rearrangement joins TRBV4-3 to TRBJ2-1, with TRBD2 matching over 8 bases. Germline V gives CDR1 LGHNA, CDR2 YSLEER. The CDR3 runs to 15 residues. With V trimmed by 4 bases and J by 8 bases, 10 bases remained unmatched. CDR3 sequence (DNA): TGCGCCAGCAGCCTTAGCGGGAAGGCGGGCGATGAGCAGTTCTTC. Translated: CASSLSGKAGDEQFF.

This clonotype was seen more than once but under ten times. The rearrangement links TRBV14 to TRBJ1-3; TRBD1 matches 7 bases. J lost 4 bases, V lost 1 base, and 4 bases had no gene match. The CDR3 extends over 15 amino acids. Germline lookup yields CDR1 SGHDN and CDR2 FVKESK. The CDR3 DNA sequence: TGTGCCAGCAGCCAAGTACCGACAGGGGGAAACACCATATATTTT. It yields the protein CASSQVPTGGNTIYF.

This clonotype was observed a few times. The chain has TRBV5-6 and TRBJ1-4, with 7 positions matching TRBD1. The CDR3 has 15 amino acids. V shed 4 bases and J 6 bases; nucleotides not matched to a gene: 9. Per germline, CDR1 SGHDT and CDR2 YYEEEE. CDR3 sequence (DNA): TGTGCCAGCAGCGGAATCCGGGACAGCCATGAAAAACTGTTTTTT. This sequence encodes CASSGIRDSHEKLFF.

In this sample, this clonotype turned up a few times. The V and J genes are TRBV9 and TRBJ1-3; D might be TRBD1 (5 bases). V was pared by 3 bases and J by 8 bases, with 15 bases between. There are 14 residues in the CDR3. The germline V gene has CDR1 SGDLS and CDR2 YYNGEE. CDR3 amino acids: CASSGGPRVDTIYF. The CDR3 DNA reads TGTGCCAGCAGCGGAGGGCCCAGGGTTGACACCATATATTTT.

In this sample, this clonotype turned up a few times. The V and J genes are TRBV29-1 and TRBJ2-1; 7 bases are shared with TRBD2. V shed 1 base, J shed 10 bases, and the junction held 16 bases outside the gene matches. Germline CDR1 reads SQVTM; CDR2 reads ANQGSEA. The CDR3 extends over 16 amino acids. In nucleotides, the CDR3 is TGCAGCGTTGAAGGGCTGTCGCGGGGGTCTTTCGTGGAGCAGTTCTTC. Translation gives CSVEGLSRGSFVEQFF.

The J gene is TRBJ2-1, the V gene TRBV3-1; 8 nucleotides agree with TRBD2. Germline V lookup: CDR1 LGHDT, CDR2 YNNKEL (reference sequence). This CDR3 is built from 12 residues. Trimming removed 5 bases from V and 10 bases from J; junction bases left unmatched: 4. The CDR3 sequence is CASSSRLAEQFF. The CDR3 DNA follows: TGTGCCAGCAGCTCTCGACTAGCGGAGCAGTTCTTC.

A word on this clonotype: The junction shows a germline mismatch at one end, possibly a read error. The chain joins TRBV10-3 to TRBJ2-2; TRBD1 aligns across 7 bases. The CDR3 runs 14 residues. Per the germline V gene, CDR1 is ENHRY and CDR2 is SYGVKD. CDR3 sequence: CAISGDSYTGELLF. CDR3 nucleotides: TGTGCCATCAGTGGGGACAGCTACACCGGGGAGCTGCTTTTT.